This T cell receptor beta chain was sequenced during a study of shared clonotypes between healthy human individuals. Study outcomes and limitations: When compared with the clonotypes that were shared by all four sorted-subset donors, the non-shared clonotypes turned out to have lower generation probabilities. Approximately 4.6% of naive CD4 clonotypes were common to four donors.

The table lists this clone with a few counts. Its antigen is as yet unknown. Germline CDR1 is SGDLS and CDR2 is YYNGEE. CDR3 length: 16 residues. V was shortened by 0 bases and J by 0 bases, with 11 bases between the two germline ends. Some clones are missing from TCRdb's copy, which holds only in-frame ones; the method was immunoSEQ multiplex PCR. The sample lists fewer than 1.6 million clones, approximately 98.5% occurring once. This TCR came from a man younger than 45 in good health. Sequencing used naive CD4+ T cells sorted from blood. Subset in this sample: CD45RA+ positively selected. The J gene is TRBJ2-3, the V gene TRBV9; perhaps TRBD1 as D (6 bases). The chain's CDR3 is CASSVGAGASTDTQYF. DNA for the CDR3: TGTGCCAGCAGCGTAGGGGCAGGGGCTAGCACAGATACGCAGTATTTT.